What follows describes a single T cell receptor beta chain. The antigen remains unidentified. The data derive from a study of OX40 agonist ivuxolimab in advanced cancers. The V gene's germline CDR1 is MNHEY and CDR2 SVGAGI. The CDR3 extends over 11 amino acids. V was cut by 8 bases and J by 1 base, with 5 bases left in between. The method was immunoSEQ multiplex PCR; TCRdb's version includes in-frame clones alone and lacks a portion of them. The table shows about 46,000 clones, with about 80% occurring only once. Findings and limits, study-wide: At 0.1 to 3.0 mg/kg, clonal expansion of CD4+ and CD8+ blood T cells had occurred by week 6. The antigens recognized by the expanded peripheral T cells, that is their antigen specificity, were not determined. Some of the nonresponding patients also showed low levels of normalized T-cell clonal expansion.

This receptor was taken from an adult with an advanced solid tumor such as melanoma, head and neck, liver or kidney cancer. The V call is TRBV6-5, the J call TRBJ1-1; D is undetermined. The sample in question was CD4+ or CD8+ T cells sorted from blood, obtained in a trial of the OX40 agonist ivuxolimab. For the CDR3, the DNA is TGTGCCAGCGGGTGGAACACTGAAGCTTTCTTT. Translation: CASGWNTEAFF.